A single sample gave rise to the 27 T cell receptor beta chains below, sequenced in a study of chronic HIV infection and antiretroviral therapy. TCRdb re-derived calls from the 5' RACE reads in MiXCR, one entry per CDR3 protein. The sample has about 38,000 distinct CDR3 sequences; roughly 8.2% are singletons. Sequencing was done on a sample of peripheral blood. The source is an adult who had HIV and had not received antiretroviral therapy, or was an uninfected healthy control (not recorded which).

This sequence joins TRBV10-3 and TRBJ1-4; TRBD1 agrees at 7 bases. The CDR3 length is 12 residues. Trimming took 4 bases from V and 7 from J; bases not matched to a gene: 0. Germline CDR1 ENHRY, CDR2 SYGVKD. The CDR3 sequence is CAISGTGEKLFF. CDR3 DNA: TGTGCCATCAGTGGGACAGGTGAAAAACTGTTTTTT.

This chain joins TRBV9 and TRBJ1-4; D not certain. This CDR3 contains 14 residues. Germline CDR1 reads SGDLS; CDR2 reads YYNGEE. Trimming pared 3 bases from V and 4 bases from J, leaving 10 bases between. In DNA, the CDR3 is TGTGCCAGCAGCGGAGGACTGGATAATGAAAAACTGTTTTTT. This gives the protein CASSGGLDNEKLFF.

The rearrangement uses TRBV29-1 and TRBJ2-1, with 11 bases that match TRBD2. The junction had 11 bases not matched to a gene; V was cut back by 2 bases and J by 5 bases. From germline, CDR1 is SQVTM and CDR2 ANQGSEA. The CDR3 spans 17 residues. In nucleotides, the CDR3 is TGCAGCGTTGAACGACAGACTAGCGGGACCATTCACAATGAGCAGTTCTTC. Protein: CSVERQTSGTIHNEQFF.

Here the CDR3 DNA reads TGTGCCACCTCCCTGAGGGCAAACTACGAGCAGTACTTC. It is translated as CATSLRANYEQYF. The V gene is TRBV15, the J gene TRBJ2-7, with D possibly TRBD2 on 5 matching bases. Germline V gene data show CDR1 as LNHNV and CDR2 as YYDKDF (reference sequence). The CDR3 spans 13 residues. V gave up 8 bases and J gave up 3 bases, with 14 bases separating them.

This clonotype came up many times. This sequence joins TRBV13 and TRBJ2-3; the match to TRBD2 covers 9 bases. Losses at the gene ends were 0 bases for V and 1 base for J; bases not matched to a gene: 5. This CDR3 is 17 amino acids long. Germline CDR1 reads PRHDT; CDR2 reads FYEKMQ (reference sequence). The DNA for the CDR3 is TGTGCCAGCAGCTTAGGCCTGGAGCGGGAGGGCACAGATACGCAGTATTTT. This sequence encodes CASSLGLEREGTDTQYF.

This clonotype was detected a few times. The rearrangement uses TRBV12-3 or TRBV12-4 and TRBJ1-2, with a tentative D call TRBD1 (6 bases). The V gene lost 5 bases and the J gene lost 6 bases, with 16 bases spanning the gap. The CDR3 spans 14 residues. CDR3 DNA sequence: TGTGCCAGCAGTATTTTACAGGGAGGGCATGGCTACACCTTC. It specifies CASSILQGGHGYTF.

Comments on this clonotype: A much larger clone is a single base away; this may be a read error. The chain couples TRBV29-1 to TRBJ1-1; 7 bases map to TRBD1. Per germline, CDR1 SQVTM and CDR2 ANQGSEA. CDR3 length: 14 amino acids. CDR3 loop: CSVVTGQMNTETFF. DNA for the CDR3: TGCAGCGTGGTGACAGGGCAAATGAACACTGAAACTTTCTTT.

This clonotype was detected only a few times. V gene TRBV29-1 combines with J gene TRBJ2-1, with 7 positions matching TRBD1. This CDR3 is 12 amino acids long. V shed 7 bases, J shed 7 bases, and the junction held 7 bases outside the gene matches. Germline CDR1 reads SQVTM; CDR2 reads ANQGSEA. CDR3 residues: CSAPGQRNEQFF. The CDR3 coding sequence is TGCAGCGCTCCGGGACAGAGGAATGAGCAGTTCTTC.

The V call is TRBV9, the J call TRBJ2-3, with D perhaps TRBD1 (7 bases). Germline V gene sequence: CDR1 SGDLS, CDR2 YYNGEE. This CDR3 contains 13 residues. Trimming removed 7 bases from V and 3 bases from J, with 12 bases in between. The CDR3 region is CASEAGGTDTQYF. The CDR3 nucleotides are TGTGCCAGCGAGGCAGGGGGGACAGATACGCAGTATTTT.

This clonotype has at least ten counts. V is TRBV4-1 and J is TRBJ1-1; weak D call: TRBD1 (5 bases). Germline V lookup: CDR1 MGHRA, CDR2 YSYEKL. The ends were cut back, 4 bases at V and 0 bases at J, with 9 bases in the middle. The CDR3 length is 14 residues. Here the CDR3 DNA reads TGCGCCAGCAGCCTTGGACATATGAACACTGAAGCTTTCTTT. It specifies CASSLGHMNTEAFF.

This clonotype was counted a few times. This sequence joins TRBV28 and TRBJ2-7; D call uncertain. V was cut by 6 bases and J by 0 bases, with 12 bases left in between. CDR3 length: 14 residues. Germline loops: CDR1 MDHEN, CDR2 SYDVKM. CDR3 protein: CASRVISSSYEQYF. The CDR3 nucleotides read TGTGCCAGCAGGGTGATTAGTAGCTCCTACGAGCAGTACTTC.

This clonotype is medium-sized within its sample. The CDR3 region is CASSLALGLAGEEYF. The DNA for the CDR3 is TGTGCCAGCAGCTTAGCGCTAGGACTAGCGGGAGAGGAGTACTTC. This chain connects TRBV7-8 to TRBJ2-7; 13 bases fit TRBD2. This CDR3 spans 15 amino acids. Germline trimming cut 0 bases from V and 11 bases from J; bases unmatched to any gene: 7. Germline assignment: CDR1 SGHVS and CDR2 FQNEAQ.

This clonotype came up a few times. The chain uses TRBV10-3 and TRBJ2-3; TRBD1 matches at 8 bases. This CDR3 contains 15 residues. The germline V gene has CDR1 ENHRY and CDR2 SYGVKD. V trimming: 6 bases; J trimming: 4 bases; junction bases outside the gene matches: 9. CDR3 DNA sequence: TGTGCCATCAGCCACACAGGGGGTGACGCAGATACGCAGTATTTT. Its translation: CAISHTGGDADTQYF.

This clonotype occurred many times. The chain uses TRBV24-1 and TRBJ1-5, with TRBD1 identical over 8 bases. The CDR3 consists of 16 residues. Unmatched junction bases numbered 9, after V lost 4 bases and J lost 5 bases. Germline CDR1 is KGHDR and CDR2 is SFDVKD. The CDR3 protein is CATSDPTGVGDQPQHF. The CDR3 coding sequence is TGTGCCACCAGTGACCCGACAGGGGTAGGAGATCAGCCCCAGCATTTT.

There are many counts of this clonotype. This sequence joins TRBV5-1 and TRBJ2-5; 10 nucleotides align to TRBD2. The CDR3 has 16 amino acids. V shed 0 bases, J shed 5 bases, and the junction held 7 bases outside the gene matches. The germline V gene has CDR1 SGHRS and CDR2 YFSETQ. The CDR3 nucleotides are TGCGCCAGCAGCTTGGCCGGGCTAGCGGGAGTGGAGACCCAGTACTTC. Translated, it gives CASSLAGLAGVETQYF.

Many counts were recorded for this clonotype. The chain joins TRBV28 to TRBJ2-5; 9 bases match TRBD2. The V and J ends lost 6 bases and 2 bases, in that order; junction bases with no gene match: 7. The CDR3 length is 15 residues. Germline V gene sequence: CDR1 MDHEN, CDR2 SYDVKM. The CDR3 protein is CASSPFSGRQETQYF. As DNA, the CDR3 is TGTGCCAGCAGCCCTTTTAGCGGGAGACAAGAGACCCAGTACTTC.

CDR3 loop: CSARVYKRPYNEQFF. CDR3 DNA: TGCAGTGCTAGAGTGTACAAGCGACCCTACAATGAGCAGTTCTTC. The chain employs TRBV20-1 and TRBJ2-1, with D uncertain. The V gene lost 1 base and the J gene lost 2 bases, with 12 bases spanning the gap. The CDR3 is 15 residues long. Germline loops: CDR1 DFQATT, CDR2 SNEGSKA (reference sequence).

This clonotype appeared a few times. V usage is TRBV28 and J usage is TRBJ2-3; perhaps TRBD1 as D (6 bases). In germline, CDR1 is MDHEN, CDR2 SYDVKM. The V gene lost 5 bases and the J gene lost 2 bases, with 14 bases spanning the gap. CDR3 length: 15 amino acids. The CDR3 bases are TGTGCCAGCAGTACCGGGACAACCTACACAGATACGCAGTATTTT. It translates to CASSTGTTYTDTQYF.

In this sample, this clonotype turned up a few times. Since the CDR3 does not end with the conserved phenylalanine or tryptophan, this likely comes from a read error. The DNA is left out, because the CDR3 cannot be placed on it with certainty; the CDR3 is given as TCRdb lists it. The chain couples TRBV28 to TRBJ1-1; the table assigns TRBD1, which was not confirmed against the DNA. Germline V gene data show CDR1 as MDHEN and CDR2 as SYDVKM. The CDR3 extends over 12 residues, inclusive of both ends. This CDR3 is CASSLCLPVPLS.

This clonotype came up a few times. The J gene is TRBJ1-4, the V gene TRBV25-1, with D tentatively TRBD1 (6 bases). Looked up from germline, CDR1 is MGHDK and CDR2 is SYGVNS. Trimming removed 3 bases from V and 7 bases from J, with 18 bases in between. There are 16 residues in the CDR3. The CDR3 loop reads CASSDRRTEPFEKLFF. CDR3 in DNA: TGTGCCAGCAGTGATCGAAGGACAGAGCCCTTTGAAAAACTGTTTTTT.

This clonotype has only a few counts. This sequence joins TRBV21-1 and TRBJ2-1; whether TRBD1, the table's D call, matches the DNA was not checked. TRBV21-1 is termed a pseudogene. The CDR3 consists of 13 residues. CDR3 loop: CASGEQGANEQFF. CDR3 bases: TGTGCCAGCGGAGAACAGGGGGCCAATGAGCAGTTCTTC.

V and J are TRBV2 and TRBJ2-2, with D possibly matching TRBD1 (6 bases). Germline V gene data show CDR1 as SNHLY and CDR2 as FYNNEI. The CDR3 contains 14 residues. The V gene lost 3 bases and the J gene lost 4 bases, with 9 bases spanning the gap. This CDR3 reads CASSEGAGTGELFF. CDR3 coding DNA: TGTGCCAGCAGTGAGGGGGCAGGCACCGGGGAGCTGTTTTTT.

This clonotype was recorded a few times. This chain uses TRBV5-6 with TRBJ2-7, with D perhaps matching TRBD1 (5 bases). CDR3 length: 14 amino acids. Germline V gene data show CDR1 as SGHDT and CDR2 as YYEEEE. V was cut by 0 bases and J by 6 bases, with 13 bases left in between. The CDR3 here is CASSLGVRRGEQYF. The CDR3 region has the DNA TGTGCCAGCAGCTTGGGGGTACGTAGGGGCGAGCAGTACTTC.

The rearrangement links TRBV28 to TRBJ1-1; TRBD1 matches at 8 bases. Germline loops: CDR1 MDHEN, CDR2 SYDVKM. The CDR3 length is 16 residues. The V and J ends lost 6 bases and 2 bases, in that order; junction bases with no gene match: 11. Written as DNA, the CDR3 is TGTGCCAGCAGCACCACTACCCAGGGGGCAAACACTGAAGCTTTCTTT. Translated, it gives CASSTTTQGANTEAFF. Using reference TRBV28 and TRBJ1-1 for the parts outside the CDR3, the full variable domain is DVKVTQSSRYLVKRTGEKVFLECVQDMDHENMFWYRQDPGLGLRLIYFSYDVKMKEKGDIPEGYSVSREKKERFSLILESASTNQTSMYLCASSTTTQGANTEAFFGQGTRLTVV.

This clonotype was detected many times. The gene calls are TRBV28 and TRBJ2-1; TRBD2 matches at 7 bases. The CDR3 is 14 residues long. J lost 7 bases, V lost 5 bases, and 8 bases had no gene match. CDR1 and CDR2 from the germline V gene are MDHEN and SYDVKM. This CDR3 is CASSMFGGRNEQFF. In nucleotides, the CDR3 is TGTGCCAGCAGTATGTTCGGCGGGAGAAATGAGCAGTTCTTC.

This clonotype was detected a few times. CDR3 amino acids: CASSSTPGAEEAFF. In DNA form, the CDR3 reads TGTGCCAGCAGCTCTACGCCGGGGGCGGAGGAAGCTTTCTTT. The genes are TRBV7-9 and TRBJ1-1; tentative D call: TRBD1 (6 bases). Germline values: CDR1 SEHNR, CDR2 FQNEAQ (reference sequence). The ends were cut back, 4 bases at V and 8 bases at J, with 17 bases in the middle. The CDR3 is 14 residues long.

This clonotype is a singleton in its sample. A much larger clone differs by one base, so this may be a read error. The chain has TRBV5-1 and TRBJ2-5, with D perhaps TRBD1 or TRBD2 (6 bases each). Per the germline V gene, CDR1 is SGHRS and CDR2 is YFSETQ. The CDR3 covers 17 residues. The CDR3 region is CASSLARETGGQETQHF. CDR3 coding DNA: TGCGCCAGCAGCTTGGCCAGGGAAACTGGGGGGCAAGAGACCCAGCACTTC.